This TCR beta chain was identified in a study of spatial heterogeneity in lung cancer. Whole-study findings and limits: Ubiquitous and regional nonsynonymous mutations were tracked by counts of ubiquitous and regional expanded TCRs, respectively. Within tumors, counts of expanded alpha and beta TCRs tracked tumor mutation counts.

There are many counts of this clonotype. As yet, its antigen is unknown. TCRdb processed the 5' RACE reads anew with MiXCR; each CDR3 protein has one entry. The sample lists 16,000 or so distinct CDR3 sequences; 6.8% were seen once. Time point denoted: sample taken at primary tumor resection. Donors were about 70 untreated early-stage non-small cell lung cancer patients. The material was lung tumor tissue, obtained at surgery. The receptor was derived from a female donor with early-stage non-small cell lung cancer.

As DNA, the CDR3 is TGCGCCAGCAGCCAAGATATGACAGGGGAAGGAGCTTTCTTT. It is translated as CASSQDMTGEGAFF. The rearrangement uses TRBV4-3 and TRBJ1-1, with 8 bases lining up with TRBD1. The CDR3 consists of 14 residues. J was trimmed by 10 bases and V by 0 bases; bases with no gene match: 7. Per germline, CDR1 LGHNA and CDR2 YSLEER.